Below, 17 T cell receptor beta chains from the same sample are listed, as sequenced in a study of cytomegalovirus exposure and HLA in healthy donors (dated by TCRdb to between 2016 and 2019). The receptor library was made with the immunoSEQ multiplex PCR assay. The multiplex PCR relied on a mix of 60 forward primers for TCR Vbeta segments and 13 reverse primers for TCR Jbeta segments. In TCRdb, the immuneACCESS table is reduced to in-frame sequences with V and J assigned. These tables do not hold every clone; where another copy was compared, an unresolved V gene accounts for under half, and the others remain unexplained. This sample is represented by some 200,000 clones; approximately 84% of them were singletons. About 3.1% of the sample lies in the top ten. Sequenced material: PBMCs. Every receptor here comes from a female donor in good health and CMV-seronegative.

The rearrangement joins TRBV4-3 to TRBJ2-7, with D perhaps TRBD2 (6 bases). V dropped 0 bases and J dropped 10 bases, with 16 bases sitting between them. The CDR3 length is 14 residues. Germline CDR1 is LGHNA and CDR2 is YSLEER. In DNA, the CDR3 is TGCGCCAGCAGCCAAGATACTAGCCCGAACTTCCAGTACTTC. As protein: CASSQDTSPNFQYF.

The rearrangement links TRBV5-4 to TRBJ2-5; 7 bases are shared with TRBD1. Germline CDR1 is SGHNT and CDR2 is YYREEE (reference sequence). Unmatched junction bases numbered 5, after V lost 4 bases and J lost 2 bases. This CDR3 contains 14 residues. This CDR3 reads CASSRGQLQETQYF. The CDR3 DNA reads as TGTGCCAGCAGCCGGGGACAGTTACAAGAGACCCAGTACTTC. Drawing the rest from reference TRBV5-4 and TRBJ2-5, the complete variable domain is ETGVTQSPTHLIKTRGQQVTLRCSSQSGHNTVSWYQQALGQGPQFIFQYYREEENGRGNFPPRFSGLQFPNYSSELNVNALELDDSALYLCASSRGQLQETQYFGPGTRLLVL.

The gene calls are TRBV27 and TRBJ1-2; 7 nucleotides agree with TRBD1. Losses at the gene ends were 5 bases for V and 6 bases for J; bases not matched to a gene: 18. The CDR3 has 17 residues. The germline V gene encodes CDR1 MNHEY and CDR2 SMNVEV (reference sequence). CDR3 DNA sequence: TGTGCCAGCAGTGGAAGACAGGGTGATAGGGAAGAACATGGCTACACCTTC. It translates to CASSGRQGDREEHGYTF.

This clone was recorded a few times. Other nucleotide sequences in the sample specify the same CDR3. J is TRBJ2-3 and V is TRBV7-3; TRBD2 aligns across 9 bases. J gave up 3 bases and V 2 bases, and 0 bases lay outside the gene matches. From germline, CDR1 is SGHTA and CDR2 FQGTGA. The CDR3 length is 14 residues. This CDR3 reads CASSLGLATDTQYF. As DNA, the CDR3 is TGTGCCAGCAGCTTAGGACTAGCGACAGATACGCAGTATTTT. Together with reference TRBV7-3 and TRBJ2-3, the CDR3 gives the full variable domain: GAGVSQTPSNKVTEKGKYVELRCDPISGHTALYWYRQSLGQGPEFLIYFQGTGAADDSGLPNDRFFAVRPEGSVSTLKIQRTERGDSAVYLCASSLGLATDTQYFGPGTRLTVL.

In this sample, this clone turned up once. The chain employs TRBV6-6 and TRBJ2-1, with 11 bases matching TRBD2. The CDR3 sequence is 16 residues long. Looked up from germline, CDR1 is MNHNY and CDR2 is SVGAGI (reference sequence). V lost 0 bases to trimming and J lost 8 bases; unmatched junction nucleotides: 6. CDR3 DNA: TGTGCCAGCAGTTACTCGAGTAGCGGGGGGGCCCATGAGCAGTTCTTC. Translated, it gives CASSYSSSGGAHEQFF.

The rearrangement uses TRBV27 and TRBJ1-2, with a weak D call TRBD1 (6 bases). V lost 6 bases to trimming and J lost 0 bases, with 14 bases between them. The length of the CDR3 is 15 residues. In germline, CDR1 is MNHEY, CDR2 SMNVEV (reference sequence). CDR3 nucleotides: TGTGCCAGCAGGCGACAGGCCGATGCTAACTATGGCTACACCTTC. It specifies CASRRQADANYGYTF.

This clone appeared once. The chain carries TRBV5-1 and TRBJ1-1; D may be TRBD1 (5 bases). Deletions cut 2 bases from V and 5 bases from J, with 16 bases between. Looked up from germline, CDR1 is SGHRS and CDR2 is YFSETQ. CDR3 length equals 15 residues. CDR3 protein: CASSFPGLGGTEAFF. In nucleotides, the CDR3 is TGCGCCAGCAGCTTCCCAGGGCTCGGGGGAACTGAAGCTTTCTTT.

The V call is TRBV10-2, the J call TRBJ2-3; D perhaps matches TRBD2 (5 bases). The germline CDR1 and CDR2 sequences are WSHSY and SAAADI. CDR3 length: 15 amino acids. Deletions cut 4 bases from V and 0 bases from J, with 11 bases between. In DNA form, the CDR3 reads TGCGCCAGCAGTGGGAGAGGGAAGAGCACAGATACGCAGTATTTT. Translation gives CASSGRGKSTDTQYF.

Written as DNA, the CDR3 is TGTGCCAGCAGCCAAGGTACAGGGAGAGAGACCCAGTACTTC. It specifies CASSQGTGRETQYF. The genes are TRBV4-2 and TRBJ2-5, with D possibly being TRBD1 (6 bases). The CDR3 covers 14 residues. Trimming shortened V by 1 base and J by 4 bases, and 10 bases separated the two germline ends. Per germline, CDR1 LGHNA and CDR2 YNFKEQ.

This clone was seen more than once but under ten times. The chain links TRBV5-1 to TRBJ2-5, with TRBD1 as a possible D gene (6 bases). The CDR3 totals 14 residues. V shed 3 bases and J shed 3 bases, with 12 bases lying between them. Germline V CDR1 and CDR2: SGHRS, YFSETQ. The chain's CDR3 is CASSWGLMEETQYF. CDR3 nucleotide sequence: TGCGCCAGCAGCTGGGGGCTGATGGAAGAGACCCAGTACTTC. Complete variable domain (other parts from reference TRBV5-1 and TRBJ2-5): KAGVTQTPRYLIKTRGQQVTLSCSPISGHRSVSWYQQTPGQGLQFLFEYFSETQRNKGNFPGRFSGRQFSNSRSEMNVSTLELGDSALYLCASSWGLMEETQYFGPGTRLLVL.

V is TRBV7-2 and J is TRBJ2-3, with 15 bases matching TRBD2. CDR1 and CDR2 (germline): SGHTA, FQGNSA. The CDR3 runs 18 residues. Trimming removed 5 bases from V and 1 base from J; junction bases left unmatched: 7. In nucleotides, the CDR3 is TGTGCCAGCAGCCCGGGACTAGCGGGAGGTAGGGGCACAGATACGCAGTATTTT. Translating it yields CASSPGLAGGRGTDTQYF.

This clone was seen a handful of times. The CDR3 here is CASKQREWYEQFF. DNA for the CDR3: TGTGCCAGTAAACAGCGGGAGTGGTATGAGCAGTTCTTC. V gene TRBV19 combines with J gene TRBJ2-1, with TRBD2 identical over 8 bases. The CDR3 spans 13 residues. Germline V gene lookup returns CDR1 LNHDA and CDR2 SQIVND (reference sequence). The ends lost 7 bases at V and 8 bases at J; junction bases unmatched: 7. Filled out from reference TRBV19 and TRBJ2-1, the complete variable domain reads DGGITQSPKYLFRKEGQNVTLSCEQNLNHDAMYWYRQDPGQGLRLIYYSQIVNDFQKGDIAEGYSVSREKKESFPLTVTSAQKNPTAFYLCASKQREWYEQFFGPGTRLTVL.

CDR3 in amino acids: CASRKETGNTEAFF. The CDR3 nucleotides read TGTGCCAGCAGGAAGGAGACAGGGAACACTGAAGCTTTCTTT. The V and J genes are TRBV2 and TRBJ1-1, with D perhaps TRBD1 (6 bases). The CDR3 runs 14 residues. V was cut by 6 bases and J by 1 base, with 12 bases left in between. Germline assignment: CDR1 SNHLY and CDR2 FYNNEI.

The rearrangement uses TRBV30 and TRBJ2-7; 8 bases agree with TRBD1. Germline CDR1 reads GTSNPN; CDR2 reads SVGIG (reference sequence). The CDR3 is 13 residues long. V shed 3 bases, J shed 4 bases, and the junction held 5 bases outside the gene matches. The CDR3 here is CAWRTGANYEQYF. DNA of the CDR3: TGTGCCTGGAGGACAGGGGCCAATTACGAGCAGTACTTC.

The chain recombines TRBV27 with TRBJ2-2; 14 positions agree with TRBD2. Losses at the gene ends were 2 bases for V and 4 bases for J; bases not matched to a gene: 12. Germline loops: CDR1 MNHEY, CDR2 SMNVEV (reference sequence). CDR3 size: 20 residues. CDR3 in DNA: TGTGCCAGCAGTTTAAGGCCCGGGACTAGCGGGAGTAGGGGCACCGGGGAGCTGTTTTTT. It is translated as CASSLRPGTSGSRGTGELFF.

Regarding this clone: Different DNA sequences within this sample yield the same CDR3. The V and J genes are TRBV5-4 and TRBJ2-2, with D unclear. Germline values: CDR1 SGHNT, CDR2 YYREEE (reference sequence). The CDR3 has 13 amino acids. V was pared by 0 bases and J by 5 bases, with 5 bases between. CDR3 sequence reads: CASSLDRTGELFF. CDR3 bases: TGTGCCAGCAGCTTGGACCGGACCGGGGAGCTGTTTTTT.

The genes are TRBV4-1 and TRBJ1-1, with no clear D. CDR3 size: 12 residues. Germline CDR1 and CDR2: MGHRA and YSYEKL. V was cut by 6 bases and J by 1 base, with 6 bases left in between. The CDR3, as DNA: TGCGCCAGCAGAGAGGGGAACACTGAAGCTTTCTTT. Translated: CASREGNTEAFF.